Below, 21 T cell receptor beta chains from the same sample are listed, as sequenced in a study of cytomegalovirus exposure and HLA in healthy donors. Use of 60 Vbeta and 13 Jbeta primers characterized the PCR. Generated by immunoSEQ multiplex PCR, the TCRdb table keeps only in-frame clones and is missing some. The sample records about 160,000 clones, roughly 79% being singletons. Material: PBMCs. The origin of the receptors is a woman between 45 and 60 years old in good health and CMV-seronegative.

V and J are TRBV5-6 and TRBJ1-5; 7 bases line up with TRBD1. Germline loops: CDR1 SGHDT, CDR2 YYEEEE. Germline trimming cut 5 bases from V and 16 bases from J; bases unmatched to any gene: 12. The CDR3 is made up of 12 amino acids. The CDR3 loop reads CASSRTGAPEHF. CDR3 bases: TGTGCCAGCAGTCGTACAGGGGCCCCCGAACATTTT.

The J gene is TRBJ2-7, the V gene TRBV9, with TRBD1 as a possible D gene (5 bases). V lost 2 bases, J lost 3 bases, and 12 bases lay in between. The CDR3 extends over 14 amino acids. Germline CDR1 SGDLS, CDR2 YYNGEE. The CDR3 nucleotides read TGTGCCAGCAGCGTGGGGCTAGGAGTCTACGAGCAGTACTTC. Translating gives CASSVGLGVYEQYF.

This clone was observed a handful of times. This chain links TRBV11-2 with TRBJ1-1, with 8 bases matching TRBD1. This CDR3 spans 15 amino acids. J lost 1 base, V lost 4 bases, and 5 bases had no gene match. CDR1 and CDR2 from the germline V gene are SGHAT and FQNNGV. In DNA form, the CDR3 reads TGTGCCAGCAGCTGGCGGACAGGGAAGAACACTGAAGCTTTCTTT. This encodes CASSWRTGKNTEAFF.

The rearrangement uses TRBV9 and TRBJ2-5; 9 nucleotides agree with TRBD2. The CDR3 consists of 16 residues. Trimming at V came to 2 bases and at J to 6 bases, leaving 11 bases not matched to a gene. Germline CDR1 and CDR2: SGDLS and YYNGEE. CDR3 sequence reads: CASSVSIIAGEQTQYF. CDR3 sequence (DNA): TGTGCCAGCAGCGTTAGCATCATAGCGGGAGAACAGACCCAGTACTTC.

The chain carries TRBV7-9 and TRBJ2-3, with TRBD2 matching over 11 bases. Trimming cost V 3 bases and J 4 bases; bases outside gene matches: 3. In germline, CDR1 is SEHNR, CDR2 FQNEAQ (reference sequence). The CDR3 spans 15 residues. The CDR3 DNA reads TGTGCCAGCAGCTTGGGGACTAGCGGACCAGATACGCAGTATTTT. This gives the protein CASSLGTSGPDTQYF.

The chain combines TRBV28 with TRBJ2-1, with 8 bases identical to TRBD2. CDR1 is MDHEN, CDR2 SYDVKM, per germline. The CDR3 covers 15 residues. J was trimmed by 8 bases and V by 7 bases; bases with no gene match: 13. For the CDR3, the DNA is TGTGCCAGCACCTCACCCAGCGGGGGCGGCGATGAGCAGTTCTTC. Translation gives CASTSPSGGGDEQFF.

DNA of the CDR3: TGTGCCACTGGGACTAGCGGGAGCTCCAATGAGCAGTTCTTC. Protein: CATGTSGSSNEQFF. The chain links TRBV19 to TRBJ2-1; 14 bases are a match to TRBD2. Germline V CDR1 and CDR2: LNHDA, SQIVND (reference sequence). V lost 10 bases, J lost 6 bases, and 5 bases stayed unmatched. The CDR3 has 14 amino acids. The whole variable domain, filled in from reference TRBV19 and TRBJ2-1, reads DGGITQSPKYLFRKEGQNVTLSCEQNLNHDAMYWYRQDPGQGLRLIYYSQIVNDFQKGDIAEGYSVSREKKESFPLTVTSAQKNPTAFYLCATGTSGSSNEQFFGPGTRLTVL.

The chain carries TRBV9 and TRBJ1-1; D may be TRBD1 (5 bases). V lost 3 bases, J lost 5 bases, and 14 bases lay in between. CDR1 is SGDLS and CDR2 is YYNGEE in the germline V gene. CDR3 size: 14 residues. In nucleotides, the CDR3 is TGTGCCAGCAGCGAAGGCTCCCGGGGGACTGAAGCTTTCTTT. It translates to CASSEGSRGTEAFF.

V is TRBV7-9 and J is TRBJ2-7; 12 bases map to TRBD1. CDR1 and CDR2 (germline): SEHNR, FQNEAQ (reference sequence). This CDR3 is built from 18 residues. With V trimmed by 4 bases and J by 2 bases, 12 bases remained unmatched. The DNA of the CDR3 is TGTGCCAGCAGCTGGGGGACAGGGGGCGGCCCGGATCCCTACGAGCAGTACTTC. Its translation is CASSWGTGGGPDPYEQYF.

The genes are TRBV9 and TRBJ1-3; no clear D. The V gene lost 2 bases and the J gene lost 0 bases, with 6 bases spanning the gap. Germline V CDR1 and CDR2: SGDLS, YYNGEE. The CDR3 has 14 residues. This CDR3 reads CASSVSSSGNTIYF. In DNA form, the CDR3 reads TGTGCCAGCAGCGTTTCCTCCTCTGGAAACACCATATATTTT.

The CDR3 region is CASSHGTENSPLHF. The DNA of the CDR3 is TGCGCCAGCAGCCACGGGACAGAGAATTCACCCCTCCACTTT. The V gene is TRBV5-1, the J gene TRBJ1-6; 7 nucleotides match TRBD1. V shed 4 bases, J shed 7 bases, and the junction held 5 bases outside the gene matches. Germline V lookup: CDR1 SGHRS, CDR2 YFSETQ. This CDR3 is 14 amino acids long.

This chain uses TRBV4-2 with TRBJ1-4, with unresolved D. Trimming left V 0 bases short and J 7 bases short, with 18 bases between. The germline V gene has CDR1 LGHNA and CDR2 YNFKEQ. The CDR3 is 17 amino acids. CDR3 loop: CASSQETDLGFGEKLFF. DNA of the CDR3: TGTGCCAGCAGCCAAGAAACCGATCTCGGGTTCGGTGAAAAACTGTTTTTT.

The gene calls are TRBV28 and TRBJ2-7; 8 bases map to TRBD1. CDR1 MDHEN and CDR2 SYDVKM come from the germline V gene. V lost 6 bases to trimming and J lost 3 bases; unmatched junction nucleotides: 7. CDR3 length: 14 amino acids. The CDR3 nucleotides are TGTGCCAGCAGACCGCAGGACAGGGTCTACGAGCAGTACTTC. Amino acid sequence: CASRPQDRVYEQYF.

There are a few counts of this clone. DNA for the CDR3: TGTGCCAGCAGCTTGGTTGGCCAGACGAGGGGGGGCTACACCTTC. This encodes CASSLVGQTRGGYTF. The chain has TRBV5-4 and TRBJ1-2; D possibly corresponds to TRBD1 (6 bases). Trimming shortened V by 0 bases and J by 8 bases, and 17 bases separated the two germline ends. This CDR3 region has 15 residues. Germline V CDR1 and CDR2: SGHNT, YYREEE (reference sequence). Drawing the rest from reference TRBV5-4 and TRBJ1-2, the complete variable domain is ETGVTQSPTHLIKTRGQQVTLRCSSQSGHNTVSWYQQALGQGPQFIFQYYREEENGRGNFPPRFSGLQFPNYSSELNVNALELDDSALYLCASSLVGQTRGGYTFGSGTRLTVV.

V and J are TRBV11-2 and TRBJ1-2, with D maybe TRBD1 (5 bases). Germline assignment: CDR1 SGHAT and CDR2 FQNNGV. The CDR3 is made up of 14 amino acids. With 1 base removed from V and 4 bases from J, the gap between germline ends came to 10 bases. As DNA, the CDR3 is TGTGCCAGCAGCTTAGGGAGGGGAGTCTATGGCTACACCTTC. This encodes CASSLGRGVYGYTF.

This clone has just a few counts. This chain links TRBV28 with TRBJ1-1; 9 bases are a match to TRBD1. V gave up 5 bases and J gave up 4 bases; unmatched junction bases: 11. Germline CDR1 MDHEN, CDR2 SYDVKM. This CDR3 comprises 16 residues. This CDR3 is CASSLARGQGRTEAFF. The CDR3, as DNA: TGTGCCAGCAGTCTCGCGAGAGGACAGGGGCGCACTGAAGCTTTCTTT.

This chain connects TRBV7-2 to TRBJ1-2; TRBD1 matches at 7 bases. The CDR3 sequence is 14 residues long. Trimming removed 3 bases from V and 4 bases from J; junction bases left unmatched: 5. The germline CDR1 and CDR2 sequences are SGHTA and FQGNSA. CDR3 sequence reads: CASSFGTAFYGYTF. The CDR3 coding sequence is TGTGCCAGCAGCTTCGGGACAGCCTTCTATGGCTACACCTTC.

The CDR3 DNA is TGTGCCAGTAGTTCAGAAACAGGGGGCTATGGCTACACCTTC. It is translated as CASSSETGGYGYTF. This sequence joins TRBV19 and TRBJ1-2; TRBD1 aligns across 8 bases. This CDR3 region has 14 residues. V shed 5 bases, J shed 4 bases, and the junction held 6 bases outside the gene matches. Germline V gene sequence: CDR1 LNHDA, CDR2 SQIVND (reference sequence).

The chain carries TRBV5-4 and TRBJ2-3; D is unclear. The V end lost 2 bases, the J end lost 4 bases, and 8 bases lay between the germline ends. CDR1 SGHNT and CDR2 YYREEE come from the germline V gene (reference sequence). The CDR3 runs to 13 residues. CDR3 in DNA: TGTGCCAGCAGCTTAGGAGTCGCAGATACGCAGTATTTT. This sequence encodes CASSLGVADTQYF.

The V call is TRBV6-1, the J call TRBJ2-4; no firm D call. V was pared by 3 bases and J by 0 bases, with 9 bases between. The CDR3 contains 15 residues. The germline gives CDR1 MNHNS, CDR2 SASEGT. DNA for the CDR3: TGTGCCAGCAGTGATTCGTCCGTAGCCAAAAACATTCAGTACTTC. It is translated as CASSDSSVAKNIQYF.

This clone came up many times. The rearrangement uses TRBV10-2 and TRBJ2-2; TRBD2 might be the D (6 bases). This CDR3 is built from 13 residues. CDR1 WSHSY and CDR2 SAAADI come from the germline V gene. Trimming removed 8 bases from V and 6 bases from J, with 13 bases in between. CDR3 sequence (DNA): TGCGCCAGCGCCCACGGGGAGGCCGGGGAGCTGTTTTTT. This sequence encodes CASAHGEAGELFF.